The clone carrying this T cell receptor beta chain showed up many times. Template material for amplifying TCR beta CDR3 regions consisted of RNA transcripts. A first-round RT-PCR of the TCR CDR3 used the HTBI primer set. TCRdb called the multiplex PCR reads again in MiXCR, with one record for every CDR3 protein. This table holds hundreds of thousands of distinct CDR3 sequences, 14% found once. Germline V CDR1 and CDR2: SQVTM, ANQGSEA. With 3 bases clipped from V and 8 bases from J, the junction kept 10 bases outside the gene matches. The CDR3 is made up of 14 amino acids. Cells are PBMCs isolated from 9 to 10 ml of fresh blood. These data originate in a study of T cells in Graves' hyperthyroidism and ophthalmopathy.

This sequence originates from a woman between 18 and 29 years old with Graves' hyperthyroidism. The sample was blood. The rearrangement uses TRBV29-1 and TRBJ2-1; TRBD1 aligns across 7 bases. CDR3 sequence: CSVDRSTGYHEQFF. The DNA for the CDR3 is TGCAGCGTTGACCGCTCGACAGGGTATCATGAGCAGTTCTTC.